The entry that follows covers one T cell receptor beta chain sequence. TCRdb's copy holds only in-frame clones and misses some; the assay was immunoSEQ multiplex PCR. Of 180,000 or so clones listed, 70% to 90% are singletons. V was cut by 5 bases and J by 4 bases, with 11 bases left in between. The CDR3 covers 14 residues. Germline CDR1 MNHEY, CDR2 SVGAGI. The sample comes from a study of blood T cell repertoires in COVID-19. Across the whole study: Collection of acute and convalescent COVID-19 samples took place in the United States, Italy and Spain. In each case, the material was cDNA or gDNA derived from T cells, B-cell-depleted T cells, or PBMCs.

This clonotype was obtained from a man between 60 and 70 years old with acute or convalescent COVID-19. Sample: peripheral blood. V gene TRBV6-5 combines with J gene TRBJ2-2, with a possible D match to TRBD2 (6 bases). The CDR3 protein is CASSQGLSTGELFF. CDR3 nucleotide sequence: TGTGCCAGCAGTCAGGGACTGTCCACCGGGGAGCTGTTTTTT.